A single sample is the source of the 3 T cell receptor beta chains below, sequenced in a study of cytomegalovirus exposure and HLA in healthy donors (dated by TCRdb to 2017 to 2019). Preparation of the library involved the immunoSEQ multiplex PCR assay. For the multiplex PCR, a mixture combining 60 forward primers for TCR Vbeta segments and 13 reverse primers for TCR Jbeta segments was used. What TCRdb holds here is the immuneACCESS table cut down to in-frame rearrangements. Part of the clones is not present; checked against another copy, under half of the missing clones reflect an unresolved V gene, and the others are unexplained. The sample table holds some 100,000 clones, of which approximately 73% were seen once. In total, the top ten clones hold around 3.8% of the sample. The specimen sequenced was PBMCs. These TCRs come from a woman in her forties or fifties in good health and CMV-seropositive.

This clone was observed a handful of times. CDR3 amino acids: CASTLRSGNTIYF. As DNA, the CDR3 is TGTGCCAGCACCTTGAGGTCTGGAAACACCATATATTTT. The V gene is TRBV27, the J gene TRBJ1-3; no definite D call. In germline, CDR1 is MNHEY, CDR2 SMNVEV (reference sequence). The CDR3 is made up of 13 amino acids. V was shortened by 7 bases and J by 1 base, with 8 bases between the two germline ends.

This clone was counted only a few times. The chain joins TRBV5-7 to TRBJ1-4; tentatively, D is TRBD1 (5 bases). Being an ORF, TRBV5-7 has a function that is uncertain. This CDR3 is 15 amino acids long. Trimming pared 4 bases from V and 3 bases from J, leaving 13 bases between. CDR3 residues: CASSPGRDSNEKLFF. The CDR3 DNA reads TGTGCCAGCAGCCCCGGCCGGGACTCTAATGAAAAACTGTTTTTT.

The chain uses TRBV5-1 and TRBJ1-1; D possibly corresponds to TRBD1 (5 bases). The CDR3 length is 15 residues. Trimming took off 1 base at V and 3 bases at J, with 13 bases between the two ends. CDR1 SGHRS and CDR2 YFSETQ come from the germline V gene. The CDR3 sequence is CASSLRRPGHTEAFF. The CDR3 region has the DNA TGCGCCAGCAGCTTGCGGCGACCAGGGCACACTGAAGCTTTCTTT.